Presented here are 13 T cell receptor beta chains from one specimen sequenced in a study of persistence of HIV-infected CD4 T cells. Their specific antigens are unknown. This was the immunoSEQ version 4 assay in survey mode. Generated by immunoSEQ multiplex PCR, the TCRdb table keeps only in-frame clones and is missing some. In the table there are some 14,000 clones, 66% of which are singletons. The stimulus was an HIV-1 Gag 15-mer peptide pool, 0.85 to 1 ug/peptide/mL. Sorting selected CD4+ T cells upregulating both CD40 ligand and CD69. This sample comprised CD4+ T cells sorted from PBMCs after 18-hour stimulation, obtained from a patient who received antiretroviral therapy. The receptors come from an adult man with HIV who was CMV-seropositive.

V and J are TRBV3-1 (or the pseudogene TRBV3-2) and TRBJ2-2, with 10 bases matching TRBD1. The V gene's germline CDR1 is LGHDT and CDR2 YNNKEL (reference sequence). The CDR3 is 15 amino acids. J was trimmed by 5 bases and V by 3 bases; bases with no gene match: 3. In DNA, the CDR3 is TGTGCCAGCAGCCAGCCGGGACAGGGGACCGGGGAGCTGTTTTTT. Protein sequence: CASSQPGQGTGELFF.

This clone occurred a few times. The chain joins TRBV15 to TRBJ2-5; 8 nucleotides align to TRBD1. J gave up 4 bases and V 4 bases, and 8 bases lay outside the gene matches. Germline V gene lookup returns CDR1 LNHNV and CDR2 YYDKDF (reference sequence). This CDR3 is 15 amino acids long. The CDR3 protein is CATSKDRDPPETQYF. CDR3 DNA: TGTGCCACCAGCAAGGACAGGGATCCCCCAGAGACCCAGTACTTC.

This clone was detected once. The genes are TRBV6-6 and TRBJ2-1, with TRBD2 identical over 9 bases. CDR1 and CDR2 from the germline V gene are MNHNY and SVGAGI (reference sequence). The CDR3 consists of 15 residues. V shed 5 bases and J 4 bases; nucleotides not matched to a gene: 6. The CDR3 reads CASSPGGLAYNEQFF. CDR3 nucleotide sequence: TGTGCCAGCAGTCCCGGGGGACTAGCTTACAATGAGCAGTTCTTC.

This chain connects TRBV25-1 to TRBJ1-1, with a possible D match to TRBD1 (6 bases). The germline V and J ends were trimmed by 3 bases and 6 bases, with 14 bases remaining between them. This CDR3 comprises 14 residues. Germline V gene data show CDR1 as MGHDK and CDR2 as SYGVNS. CDR3 region: CASSDDRLRAEAFF. The CDR3 region has the DNA TGTGCCAGCAGTGACGACAGGCTGAGGGCTGAAGCTTTCTTT.

J is TRBJ2-3 and V is TRBV12-3 or TRBV12-4; the D is unclear. V lost 2 bases and J lost 6, with 3 bases in between. The length of the CDR3 is 11 residues. For the CDR3, the DNA is TGTGCCAGCAGTTTAATGGATACGCAGTATTTT. This sequence encodes CASSLMDTQYF.

The chain combines TRBV20-1 with TRBJ1-1; no reliable D call. Per germline, CDR1 DFQATT and CDR2 SNEGSKA (reference sequence). Trimming removed 3 bases from V and 4 bases from J, with 15 bases in between. This CDR3 contains 14 residues. CDR3 sequence reads: CSASRQSVGTEAFF. The DNA for the CDR3 is TGCAGTGCTAGTCGGCAGAGTGTGGGCACTGAAGCTTTCTTT.

This clone appeared a few times. This chain joins TRBV29-1 and TRBJ2-3, with 12 bases aligning to TRBD2. This CDR3 has 14 residues. The germline V gene encodes CDR1 SQVTM and CDR2 ANQGSEA. J lost 3 bases, V lost 7 bases, and 5 bases had no gene match. The CDR3 here is CSAAGTSGTDTQYF. For the CDR3, the DNA is TGCAGCGCCGCCGGGACTAGCGGGACAGATACGCAGTATTTT.

The chain combines TRBV19 with TRBJ2-2; 11 bases align to TRBD2. Germline assignment: CDR1 LNHDA and CDR2 SQIVND (reference sequence). Trimming cost V 8 bases and J 3 bases; bases outside gene matches: 8. The CDR3 loop spans 16 amino acids. CDR3 protein: CASSTGTSGYTGELFF. The CDR3 DNA reads as TGTGCCAGTTCAACCGGGACTAGCGGTTACACCGGGGAGCTGTTTTTT.

The chain recombines TRBV24-1 with TRBJ2-1, with 8 bases aligning to TRBD2. The J segment lost 4 bases and the V segment lost 11 bases, leaving 9 bases of the junction unmatched. Looked up from germline, CDR1 is KGHDR and CDR2 is SFDVKD. The CDR3 contains 14 residues. CDR3 in amino acids: CANIPGTSYNEQFF. As DNA, the CDR3 is TGTGCCAATATACCCGGGACTAGTTACAATGAGCAGTTCTTC.

This chain uses TRBV6-5 with TRBJ1-6; 8 positions match TRBD1. Germline CDR1 is MNHEY and CDR2 is SVGAGI. The CDR3 extends over 15 amino acids. J was trimmed by 9 bases and V by 0 bases; bases with no gene match: 4. CDR3 in DNA: TGTGCCAGCAGTTACTCGGACAGGGCGACTTCACCCCTCCACTTT. The encoded protein is CASSYSDRATSPLHF.

The rearrangement links TRBV6-1 to TRBJ2-7, with unresolved D. V lost 0 bases and J 3 bases, leaving 12 bases between the germline ends. The CDR3 sequence is 15 residues long. The germline V gene has CDR1 MNHNS and CDR2 SASEGT. For the CDR3, the DNA is TGTGCCAGCAGTGAAGCGCCCGGACGGGTCTACGAGCAGTACTTC. Encoded protein: CASSEAPGRVYEQYF.

The J gene is TRBJ2-5, the V gene TRBV18, with 8 bases fitting TRBD2. Trimming took 3 bases from V and 10 from J; bases not matched to a gene: 13. Germline CDR1 and CDR2: KGHSH and LQKENI. The CDR3 loop spans 15 amino acids. The CDR3 is CASSPSTSARVSQYF. As DNA, the CDR3 is TGTGCCAGCTCACCCTCGACTAGCGCAAGGGTTAGCCAGTACTTC.

V usage is TRBV18 and J usage is TRBJ1-1; 8 bases fit TRBD1. Germline V gene lookup returns CDR1 KGHSH and CDR2 LQKENI. The CDR3 is 14 residues long. V shed 5 bases and J 1 base; nucleotides not matched to a gene: 3. CDR3 sequence reads: CASSYDRGNTEAFF. The CDR3 coding sequence is TGTGCCAGCTCATACGACAGGGGGAACACTGAAGCTTTCTTT.